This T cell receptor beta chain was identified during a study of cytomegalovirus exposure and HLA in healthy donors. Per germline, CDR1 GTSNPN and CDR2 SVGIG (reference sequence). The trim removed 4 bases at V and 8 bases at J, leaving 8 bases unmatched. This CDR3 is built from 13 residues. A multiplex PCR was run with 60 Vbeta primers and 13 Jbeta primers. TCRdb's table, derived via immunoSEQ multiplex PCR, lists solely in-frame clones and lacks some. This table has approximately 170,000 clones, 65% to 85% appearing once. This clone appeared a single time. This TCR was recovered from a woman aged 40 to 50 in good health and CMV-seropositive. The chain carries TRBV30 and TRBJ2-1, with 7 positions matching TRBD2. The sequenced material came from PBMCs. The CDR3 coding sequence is TGTGCCTGGATCCGAGGCGGGAGTTATGAGCAGTTCTTC. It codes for CAWIRGGSYEQFF.